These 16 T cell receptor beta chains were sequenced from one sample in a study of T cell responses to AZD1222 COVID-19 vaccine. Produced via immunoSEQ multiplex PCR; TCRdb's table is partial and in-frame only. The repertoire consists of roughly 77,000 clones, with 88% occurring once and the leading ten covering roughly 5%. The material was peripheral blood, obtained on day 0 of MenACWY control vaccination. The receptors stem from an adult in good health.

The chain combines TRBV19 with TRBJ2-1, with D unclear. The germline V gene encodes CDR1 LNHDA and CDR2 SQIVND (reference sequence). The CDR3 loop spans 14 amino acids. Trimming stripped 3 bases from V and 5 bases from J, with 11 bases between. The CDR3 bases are TGTGCCAGTAGTATTACCTACGGGCACAATGAGCAGTTCTTC. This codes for CASSITYGHNEQFF.

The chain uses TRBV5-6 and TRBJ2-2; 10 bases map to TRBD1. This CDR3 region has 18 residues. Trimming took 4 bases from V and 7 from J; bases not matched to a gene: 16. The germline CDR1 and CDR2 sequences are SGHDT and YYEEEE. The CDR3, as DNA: TGTGCCAGCAGCCTAAGGGGTCGGACAGGGGGTTACGGCGGGGAGCTGTTTTTT. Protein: CASSLRGRTGGYGGELFF.

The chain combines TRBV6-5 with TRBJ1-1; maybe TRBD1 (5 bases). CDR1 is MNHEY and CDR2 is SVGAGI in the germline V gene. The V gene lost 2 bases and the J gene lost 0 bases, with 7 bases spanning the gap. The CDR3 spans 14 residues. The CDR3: CASSYRGVNTEAFF. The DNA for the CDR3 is TGTGCCAGCAGTTACAGGGGAGTGAACACTGAAGCTTTCTTT.

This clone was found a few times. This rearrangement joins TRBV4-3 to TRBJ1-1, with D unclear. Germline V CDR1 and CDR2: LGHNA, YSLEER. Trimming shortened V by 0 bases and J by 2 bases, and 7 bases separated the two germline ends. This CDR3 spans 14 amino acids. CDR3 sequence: CASSQDGVNTEAFF. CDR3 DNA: TGCGCCAGCAGCCAAGACGGGGTAAACACTGAAGCTTTCTTT.

CDR3 region: CASSLTGRTEAFF. CDR3 nucleotide sequence: TGTGCCAGCAGCTTAACAGGGAGGACTGAAGCTTTCTTT. The chain is built from TRBV7-3 and TRBJ1-1; unclear D gene. Looked up from germline, CDR1 is SGHTA and CDR2 is FQGTGA. With 0 bases removed from V and 5 bases from J, the gap between germline ends came to 7 bases. The CDR3 consists of 13 residues. The full variable domain, rest sourced from reference TRBV7-3 and TRBJ1-1, is GAGVSQTPSNKVTEKGKYVELRCDPISGHTALYWYRQSLGQGPEFLIYFQGTGAADDSGLPNDRFFAVRPEGSVSTLKIQRTERGDSAVYLCASSLTGRTEAFFGQGTRLTVV.

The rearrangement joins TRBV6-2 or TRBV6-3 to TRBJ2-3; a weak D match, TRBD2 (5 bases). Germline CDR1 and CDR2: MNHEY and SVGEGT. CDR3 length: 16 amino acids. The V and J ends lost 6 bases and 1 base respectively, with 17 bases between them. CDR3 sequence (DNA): TGTGCCAGCAGCTTCAGATGGGTGGGAGGCACAGATACGCAGTATTTT. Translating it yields CASSFRWVGGTDTQYF.

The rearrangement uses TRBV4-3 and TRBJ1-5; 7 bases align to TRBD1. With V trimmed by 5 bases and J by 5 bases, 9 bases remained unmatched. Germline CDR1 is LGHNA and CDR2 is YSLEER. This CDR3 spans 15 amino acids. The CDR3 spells CASSDRQGTDQPQHF. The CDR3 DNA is TGCGCCAGCAGCGACCGACAGGGAACCGATCAGCCCCAGCATTTT.

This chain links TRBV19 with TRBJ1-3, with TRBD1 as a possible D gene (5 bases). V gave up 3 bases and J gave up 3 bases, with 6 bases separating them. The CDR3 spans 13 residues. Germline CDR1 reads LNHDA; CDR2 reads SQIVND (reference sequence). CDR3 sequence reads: CASSMTVGNTIYF. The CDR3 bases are TGTGCCAGTAGTATGACAGTTGGAAACACCATATATTTT.

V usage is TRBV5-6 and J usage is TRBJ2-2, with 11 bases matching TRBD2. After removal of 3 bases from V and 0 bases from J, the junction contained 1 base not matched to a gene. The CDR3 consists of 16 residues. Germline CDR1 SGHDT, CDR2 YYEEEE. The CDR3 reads CASSWGLAANTGELFF. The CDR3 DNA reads TGTGCCAGCAGCTGGGGACTAGCGGCGAACACCGGGGAGCTGTTTTTT. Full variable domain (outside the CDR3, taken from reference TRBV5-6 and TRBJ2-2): DAGVTQSPTHLIKTRGQQVTLRCSPKSGHDTVSWYQQALGQGPQFIFQYYEEEERQRGNFPDRFSGHQFPNYSSELNVNALLLGDSALYLCASSWGLAANTGELFFGEGSRLTVL.

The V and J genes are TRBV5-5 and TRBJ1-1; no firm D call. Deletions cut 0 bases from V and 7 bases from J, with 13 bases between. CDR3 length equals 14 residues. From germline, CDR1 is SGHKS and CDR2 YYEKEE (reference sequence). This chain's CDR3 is CASSLGVSRLEAFF. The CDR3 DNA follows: TGTGCCAGCAGCTTGGGTGTAAGCAGACTTGAAGCTTTCTTT.

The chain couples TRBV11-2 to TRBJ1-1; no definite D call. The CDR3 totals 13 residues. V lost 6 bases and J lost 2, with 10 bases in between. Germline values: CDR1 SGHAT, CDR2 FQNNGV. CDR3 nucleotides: TGTGCCAGCAGTTCGCCAGGTAACACTGAAGCTTTCTTT. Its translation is CASSSPGNTEAFF.

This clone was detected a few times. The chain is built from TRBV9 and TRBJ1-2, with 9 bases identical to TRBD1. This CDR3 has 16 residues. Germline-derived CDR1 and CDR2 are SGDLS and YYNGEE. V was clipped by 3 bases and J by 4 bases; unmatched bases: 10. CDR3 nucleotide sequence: TGTGCCAGCAGCGGAACCGGGACAGGGTTTCTCTATGGCTACACCTTC. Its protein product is CASSGTGTGFLYGYTF.

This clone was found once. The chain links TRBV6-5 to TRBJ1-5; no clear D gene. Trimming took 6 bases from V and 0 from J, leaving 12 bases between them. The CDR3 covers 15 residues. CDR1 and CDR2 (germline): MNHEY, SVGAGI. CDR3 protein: CASSPIALSNQPQHF. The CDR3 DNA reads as TGTGCCAGCAGCCCCATTGCCCTTAGCAATCAGCCCCAGCATTTT.

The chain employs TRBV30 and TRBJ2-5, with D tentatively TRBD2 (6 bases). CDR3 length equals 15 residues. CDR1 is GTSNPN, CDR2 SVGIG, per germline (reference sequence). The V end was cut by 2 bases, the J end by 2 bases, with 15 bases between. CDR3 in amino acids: CAWSTSGRGQETQYF. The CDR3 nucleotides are TGTGCCTGGAGTACCTCGGGGCGGGGACAAGAGACCCAGTACTTC.

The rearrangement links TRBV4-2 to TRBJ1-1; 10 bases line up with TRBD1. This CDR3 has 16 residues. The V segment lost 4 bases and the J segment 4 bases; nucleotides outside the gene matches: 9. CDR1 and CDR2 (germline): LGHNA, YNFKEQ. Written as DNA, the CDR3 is TGTGCCAGCAGCCCGGGACAGGGGTGGAGCGGCACTGAAGCTTTCTTT. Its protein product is CASSPGQGWSGTEAFF.

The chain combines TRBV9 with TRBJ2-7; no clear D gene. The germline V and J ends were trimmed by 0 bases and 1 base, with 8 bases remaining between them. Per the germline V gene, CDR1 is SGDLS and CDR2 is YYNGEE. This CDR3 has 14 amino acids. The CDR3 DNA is TGTGCCAGCAGCGTAGCCCCCATGTCCTACGAGCAGTACTTC. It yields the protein CASSVAPMSYEQYF.